Presented here are 5 T cell receptor beta chains from one specimen sequenced in a study of blood T cell repertoires in COVID-19 (dated by TCRdb to 2020 to 2021). Library generation was performed with the immunoSEQ multiplex PCR assay. TCRdb stores this immuneACCESS table with in-frame sequences only. Part of the clones is absent; in the studies checked, under half of the shortfall reflects unresolved V genes, and no reason is known for the rest. The table for this sample lists a few hundred thousand clones; 88% of them were counted only once. The ten largest clones capture about 1.1% of the sample. The sequenced sample consisted of PBMCs or T cells enriched from blood (not recorded which). The receptor set was obtained from a woman aged 18-29 years who had recovered from COVID-19.

This chain links TRBV30 with TRBJ1-6; D is undetermined. CDR1 and CDR2 (germline): GTSNPN, SVGIG (reference sequence). This CDR3 region has 13 residues. Trimming stripped 4 bases from V and 10 bases from J, with 14 bases between. The CDR3 DNA reads TGTGCCTGGACGTCAGGTTTGAGCTCACCCCTCCACTTT. Protein sequence: CAWTSGLSSPLHF.

The chain's CDR3 is CASSLGQGSLNEQFF. For the CDR3, the DNA is TGTGCCAGCAGCTTAGGACAGGGCAGCCTCAATGAGCAGTTCTTC. The chain employs TRBV7-2 and TRBJ2-1; 7 bases fit TRBD1. Germline loops: CDR1 SGHTA, CDR2 FQGNSA. V shed 1 base and J 6 bases; nucleotides not matched to a gene: 6. CDR3 length: 15 residues.

This chain connects TRBV10-1 to TRBJ1-5; D is perhaps TRBD1 (6 bases). The CDR3 loop spans 14 amino acids. The V end lost 10 bases, the J end lost 1 base, and 14 bases lay between the germline ends. Germline V lookup: CDR1 WNHNN, CDR2 SYGVQD (reference sequence). CDR3 loop: CAIRRGSSNQPQHF. CDR3 DNA sequence: TGCGCCATCAGGAGGGGGTCGAGCAATCAGCCCCAGCATTTT.

V gene TRBV5-1 combines with J gene TRBJ1-6, with 7 bases aligning to TRBD1. This CDR3 is built from 16 residues. Germline CDR1 is SGHRS and CDR2 is YFSETQ. V trimming: 0 bases; J trimming: 1 base; junction bases outside the gene matches: 1. CDR3 in amino acids: CASSLAGQSYNSPLHF. The CDR3 bases are TGCGCCAGCAGCTTGGCGGGACAGTCCTATAATTCACCCCTCCACTTT.

V and J are TRBV25-1 and TRBJ1-6; D is uncertain. Germline CDR1 reads MGHDK; CDR2 reads SYGVNS. The CDR3 extends over 14 amino acids. V dropped 5 bases and J dropped 2 bases, with 7 bases sitting between them. CDR3 region: CASSPRAYNSPLHF. The CDR3 DNA is TGTGCCAGCAGTCCACGGGCCTATAATTCACCCCTCCACTTT.